Listed below are T cell receptor beta chains from one sample, sequenced in a study of CD8+ T cells in alopecia areata. Libraries were prepared by immunoSEQ multiplex PCR; TCRdb keeps only in-frame clonotypes and omits some of them. Found here are 65,000 to 95,000 clones, roughly half of them singletons; the top ten hold approximately 5.7%. The sample comprised NKG2D-high CD8+ T cells sorted from blood. These receptors came from a human donor with alopecia areata. The CDR3 runs from the conserved cysteine through the conserved F or W. D genes are given only for firm matches. For some rows the clone size is stated as once, few or many, or as a class when expanded; others skip it.

v_gene	abundance	d_gene	len	j_gene	CDR3nt	CDR3aa
TRBV7-9	-	-	15	TRBJ2-5	TGTGCCAGCAGCTTAGGATATCAACAGGGAGAGACCCAGTACTTC	CASSLGYQQGETQYF
TRBV27	-	-	11	TRBJ1-4	TGTGCCAGTATGGGAGGAGGAAAACTGTTTTTT	CASMGGGKLFF
TRBV5-1	few	TRBD1	15	TRBJ2-5	TGCGCCAGCAGCCCCGGGACAGGGGATGGAGAGACCCAGTACTTC	CASSPGTGDGETQYF
TRBV27	-	-	16	TRBJ2-1	TGTGCCAGCAGTTCCAGGACAGCCGTATTTTACAATGAGCAGTTCTTC	CASSSRTAVFYNEQFF
TRBV5-6	-	-	13	TRBJ1-2	TGTGCCAGCAGCCCGGACGGAAACTATGGCTACACCTTC	CASSPDGNYGYTF
TRBV27	-	-	11	TRBJ1-5	TGTGCCAGCAGTTCCCAGGGGATCCAGCATTTT	CASSSQGIQHF
TRBV2	medium-sized	-	13	TRBJ2-6	TGTGCCAGCTTGGGGGCTGGGGCCAACGTCCTGACTTTC	CASLGAGANVLTF
TRBV27	-	TRBD2	15	TRBJ2-1	TGTGCCAGCAGTCAAGGGACTAGCGGGGTGGATGAGCAGTTCTTC	CASSQGTSGVDEQFF
TRBV29-1	-	TRBD1	13	TRBJ2-7	TGCAGCGTTGTGGGGGACAGGGGCTACGAGCAGTACTTC	CSVVGDRGYEQYF
TRBV2	-	-	15	TRBJ1-2	TGTGCCAGCAGTGAAGGCACCTCAGCTAACTATGGCTACACCTTC	CASSEGTSANYGYTF
TRBV7-8	once	-	15	TRBJ2-3	TGTGCCAGCAGCACCACGGTTCCGAGCACAGATACGCAGTATTTT	CASSTTVPSTDTQYF
TRBV9	-	-	12	TRBJ2-3	TGTGCCAGCAGCGTAGAGGAAGATACGCAGTATTTT	CASSVEEDTQYF
TRBV27	-	-	14	TRBJ1-2	TGTGCCAGCAGTTTACTCCCACTCAACTATGGCTACACCTTC	CASSLLPLNYGYTF
TRBV30	once	-	14	TRBJ2-1	TGTGCCTGGAGTAGCTCCTCCGGGAGTTGGGAGCAGTTCTTC	CAWSSSSGSWEQFF
TRBV29-1	few	TRBD2	14	TRBJ2-3	TGCAGCGCAGAGCGGGGGACCGGCACAGATACGCAGTATTTT	CSAERGTGTDTQYF
TRBV5-6	-	-	17	TRBJ2-7	TGTGCCAGCAGCTTGGAAGGGTTCCAGTACGGATCCTACGAGCAGTACTTC	CASSLEGFQYGSYEQYF
TRBV29-1	few	-	12	TRBJ1-1	TGCAGCGGCCTCAGGGGGAACACTGAAGCTTTCTTT	CSGLRGNTEAFF
TRBV28	-	TRBD2	15	TRBJ2-3	TGTGCCAGCAGTCTAGGACTAGCGGGAGTGGATACGCAGTATTTT	CASSLGLAGVDTQYF
TRBV4-3	-	TRBD2	15	TRBJ2-7	TGCGCCAGCAGCCAAGAGGTCGCGGGGGCCTACGAGCAGTACTTC	CASSQEVAGAYEQYF
TRBV6-6	-	-	13	TRBJ1-2	TGTGCCAGCAGTCCGGTACTTACCTATGGCTACACCTTC	CASSPVLTYGYTF
TRBV5-1	-	-	17	TRBJ2-1	TGCGCCAGCAGCTCAATCTATAGCGGCGAGGCTTACAATGAGCAGTTCTTC	CASSSIYSGEAYNEQFF
TRBV29-1	-	-	10	TRBJ1-1	TGCAGCGTTGAGGGGTTAGGTGCTTTCTTT	CSVEGLGAFF
TRBV5-6	-	-	14	TRBJ2-7	TGTGCCAGCAGCTTGGGAGGAACCTCCTACGAGCAGTACTTC	CASSLGGTSYEQYF
TRBV6-6	-	-	10	TRBJ1-5	TGTGCCAGCGGATCACAGCCCCAGCATTTT	CASGSQPQHF
TRBV4-1	few	-	16	TRBJ2-5	TGCGCCAGCAGCCAAGTTCAGATGCAGTTTATAGAGACCCAGTACTTC	CASSQVQMQFIETQYF
TRBV7-9	-	TRBD2	14	TRBJ2-7	TGTGCCAGCAGCTTATCGGCTAGCGGCTACGAGCAGTACTTC	CASSLSASGYEQYF
TRBV29-1	-	TRBD1	14	TRBJ2-7	TGCAGCGTTGAGTTGGGACAGGGCCCCTACGAGCAGTACTTC	CSVELGQGPYEQYF
TRBV29-1	-	TRBD1	17	TRBJ1-2	TGCAGCGTCTCCGGGACAGGTGAAATAAGGACTAACTATGGCTACACCTTC	CSVSGTGEIRTNYGYTF
TRBV2	-	TRBD2	15	TRBJ2-7	TGTGCCAGCAGTGCACAGCCGGGACTAGACCGCGAGCAGTACTTC	CASSAQPGLDREQYF
TRBV27	-	-	13	TRBJ2-7	TGTGCCAGCAGTCTAGGGCTCACCTACGAGCAGTACTTC	CASSLGLTYEQYF